Presented here are 21 T cell receptor beta chains from one specimen sequenced in a study of T cell changes during pregnancy in multiple sclerosis. Sequencing used immunoSEQ multiplex PCR; TCRdb keeps in-frame clones, though not all of them. The sample lists just under 70,000 clones; about 90% were seen once. Sample: peripheral blood, taken in the second trimester of pregnancy. The source of these receptors is a female donor with multiple sclerosis, enrolled in a pregnancy study.

This clone turned up a few times. The V and J genes are TRBV30 and TRBJ1-1, with D maybe TRBD1 (5 bases). The CDR3 totals 12 residues. The ends were cut back, 6 bases at V and 0 bases at J, with 8 bases in the middle. CDR1 and CDR2 from the germline V gene are GTSNPN and SVGIG (reference sequence). In DNA, the CDR3 is TGTGCCTGTCCACAGGTGAACACTGAAGCTTTCTTT. This gives the protein CACPQVNTEAFF.

This chain connects TRBV29-1 to TRBJ1-1; 12 bases match TRBD1. Germline-derived CDR1 and CDR2 are SQVTM and ANQGSEA. V lost 7 bases to trimming and J lost 0 bases; unmatched junction nucleotides: 3. The CDR3 extends over 14 amino acids. This CDR3 reads CSGGTGGVNTEAFF. CDR3 DNA sequence: TGCAGCGGGGGGACAGGGGGCGTGAACACTGAAGCTTTCTTT.

A single count supports this clone. The V and J genes are TRBV2 and TRBJ1-6; possibly TRBD1 for D (5 bases). CDR1 is SNHLY and CDR2 is FYNNEI in the germline V gene. Trimming stripped 11 bases from V and 2 bases from J, with 16 bases between. The CDR3 runs 15 residues. In DNA, the CDR3 is TGTGCCGGTACCGGGGGAGTACCCTATAATTCACCCCTCCACTTT. It yields the protein CAGTGGVPYNSPLHF.

This sequence joins TRBV6-1 and TRBJ2-6; no firm D call. V was trimmed by 1 base and J by 0 bases, leaving 4 bases between them. The CDR3 is 15 residues long. Germline loops: CDR1 MNHNS, CDR2 SASEGT. The CDR3 nucleotides read TGTGCCAGCAGTGAAGACAGCTCTGGGGCCAACGTCCTGACTTTC. Translated: CASSEDSSGANVLTF.

This rearrangement joins TRBV23-1 to TRBJ1-2, with D perhaps TRBD1 (6 bases). TRBV23-1 is an ORF; its function is uncertain. This CDR3 spans 13 amino acids. Trimming removed 6 bases from V and 4 bases from J, with 12 bases in between. The CDR3, as DNA: TGCGCCAGCAGCCCCGGACAGATCTATGGCTACACCTTC. Protein: CASSPGQIYGYTF.

The genes are TRBV6-4 and TRBJ2-5; the match to TRBD2 covers 12 bases. The CDR3 runs 15 residues. The germline V gene encodes CDR1 MRHNA and CDR2 SNTAGT. V lost 7 bases, J lost 7 bases, and 10 bases stayed unmatched. Here the CDR3 DNA reads TGTGCCAGCATTCGACTAGCGGGGGCCTCGGGGACCCAGTACTTC. Translation: CASIRLAGASGTQYF.

This clone was counted a single time. This sequence joins TRBV5-6 and TRBJ2-1, with TRBD2 identical over 9 bases. Looked up from germline, CDR1 is SGHDT and CDR2 is YYEEEE. This CDR3 comprises 16 residues. Trimming cost V 6 bases and J 4 bases; bases outside gene matches: 11. Here the CDR3 reads CASTKSLAGFYNEQFF. The CDR3, as DNA: TGTGCCAGCACAAAATCTCTAGCGGGGTTTTACAATGAGCAGTTCTTC.

The V call is TRBV25-1, the J call TRBJ2-5; 7 nucleotides line up with TRBD2. The CDR3 runs 15 residues. Germline values: CDR1 MGHDK, CDR2 SYGVNS. The J segment lost 0 bases and the V segment lost 3 bases, leaving 4 bases of the junction unmatched. CDR3 sequence: CASSDSGGYQETQYF. The CDR3 region has the DNA TGTGCCAGCAGTGACTCCGGGGGGTACCAAGAGACCCAGTACTTC. Based on the CDR3 plus reference TRBV25-1 and TRBJ2-5, the full variable domain is EADIYQTPRYLVIGTGKKITLECSQTMGHDKMYWYQQDPGMELHLIHYSYGVNSTEKGDLSSESTVSRIRTEHFPLTLESARPSHTSQYLCASSDSGGYQETQYFGPGTRLLVL.

The chain couples TRBV6-1 to TRBJ2-2; D is ambiguous. V gave up 4 bases and J gave up 11 bases, with 23 bases separating them. Germline loops: CDR1 MNHNS, CDR2 SASEGT. This CDR3 region has 16 residues. The DNA of the CDR3 is TGTGCCAGCAGTGTAGAGTCCTTACGTTTCGCTCCAGAGCTGTTTTTT. The encoded protein is CASSVESLRFAPELFF.

The chain has TRBV28 and TRBJ1-2, with D perhaps TRBD1 (5 bases). V was pared by 6 bases and J by 6 bases, with 17 bases between. CDR1 and CDR2 from the germline V gene are MDHEN and SYDVKM. The CDR3 spans 14 residues. The CDR3 reads CASSPIWGRDGYTF. In nucleotides, the CDR3 is TGTGCCAGCAGCCCCATTTGGGGCAGGGATGGCTACACCTTC.

V gene TRBV29-1 combines with J gene TRBJ1-2, with D unresolved. CDR3 size: 14 residues. With 4 bases removed from V and 4 bases from J, the gap between germline ends came to 16 bases. Germline CDR1 and CDR2: SQVTM and ANQGSEA. In DNA form, the CDR3 reads TGCAGCGTTGCTTCACTCGGGTTCCCCTATGGCTACACCTTC. Protein sequence: CSVASLGFPYGYTF.

The chain carries TRBV7-2 and TRBJ2-7; 7 bases are a match to TRBD2. The germline V gene has CDR1 SGHTA and CDR2 FQGNSA. This CDR3 region has 15 residues. V lost 4 bases, J lost 0 bases, and 6 bases stayed unmatched. CDR3 nucleotide sequence: TGTGCCAGCAGCTCACGACGGACTAGCTCCTACGAGCAGTACTTC. This encodes CASSSRRTSSYEQYF.

V is TRBV19 and J is TRBJ2-1; D remains ambiguous. The CDR3 runs 11 residues. V was cut by 6 bases and J by 10 bases, with 10 bases left in between. Per germline, CDR1 LNHDA and CDR2 SQIVND (reference sequence). This CDR3 reads CASSNRREQFF. The CDR3 DNA sequence: TGTGCCAGTAGCAATCGCCGGGAGCAGTTCTTC.

The genes are TRBV5-1 and TRBJ2-3; the D gene is possibly TRBD2 (6 bases). The CDR3 consists of 14 residues. The ends were cut back, 5 bases at V and 4 bases at J, with 14 bases in the middle. CDR1 is SGHRS, CDR2 YFSETQ, per germline. CDR3 residues: CASRPSAWADTQYF. Written as DNA, the CDR3 is TGCGCCAGCAGACCTAGCGCCTGGGCAGATACGCAGTATTTT.

The chain has TRBV25-1 and TRBJ2-7; 9 bases align to TRBD1. This CDR3 is built from 16 residues. The germline V gene has CDR1 MGHDK and CDR2 SYGVNS. The junction had 13 bases not matched to a gene; V was cut back by 5 bases and J by 5 bases. CDR3 region: CASSPSPGQGDHEQYF. CDR3 in DNA: TGTGCCAGCAGTCCATCGCCGGGACAGGGTGATCACGAGCAGTACTTC.

The genes are TRBV7-3 and TRBJ2-1, with a weak D call TRBD1 (5 bases). V lost 5 bases to trimming and J lost 9 bases, with 14 bases between them. Germline loops: CDR1 SGHTA, CDR2 FQGTGA. This CDR3 is built from 13 residues. For the CDR3, the DNA is TGTGCCAGCAGCCCCACAGGTTTCCTTGAGCAGTTCTTC. Translation gives CASSPTGFLEQFF.

The V call is TRBV15, the J call TRBJ2-2; no reliable D call. Germline CDR1 LNHNV, CDR2 YYDKDF (reference sequence). V lost 6 bases and J 6 bases, leaving 8 bases between the germline ends. This CDR3 is built from 12 residues. Here the CDR3 reads CATSPVSGELFF. CDR3 in DNA: TGTGCCACCAGTCCCGTCTCCGGGGAGCTGTTTTTT.

The CDR3 region is CASSLTTGGILDEQFF. CDR3 in DNA: TGTGCCAGCAGCTTAACTACAGGGGGCATTCTAGATGAGCAGTTCTTC. This sequence joins TRBV7-3 and TRBJ2-1, with 9 bases that match TRBD1. Germline CDR1 is SGHTA and CDR2 is FQGTGA. The V and J ends lost 0 bases and 8 bases, in that order; junction bases with no gene match: 8. This CDR3 contains 16 residues.

The chain is built from TRBV9 and TRBJ1-3; D might be TRBD1 (5 bases). The ends were cut back, 4 bases at V and 3 bases at J, with 14 bases in the middle. CDR1 and CDR2 (germline): SGDLS, YYNGEE. The CDR3 contains 15 residues. CDR3 in DNA: TGTGCCAGCAGCCCCCGGGGGGAGTTTGGAAACACCATATATTTT. Translating gives CASSPRGEFGNTIYF. Full variable domain (rest looked up from reference TRBV9 and TRBJ1-3): DSGVTQTPKHLITATGQRVTLRCSPRSGDLSVYWYQQSLDQGLQFLIQYYNGEERAKGNILERFSAQQFPDLHSELNLSSLELGDSALYFCASSPRGEFGNTIYFGEGSWLTVV.

This sequence joins TRBV6-5 and TRBJ2-1; 9 bases line up with TRBD2. The CDR3 totals 15 residues. The V and J ends lost 6 bases and 6 bases, in that order; junction bases with no gene match: 9. CDR1 MNHEY and CDR2 SVGAGI come from the germline V gene. The DNA of the CDR3 is TGTGCCAGCAGCCGCAGCGGGGGGAGGGGCAATGAGCAGTTCTTC. The encoded protein is CASSRSGGRGNEQFF.

The genes are TRBV11-1 and TRBJ1-5, with 7 bases lining up with TRBD1. The germline gives CDR1 SGHAT, CDR2 FQDESV (reference sequence). V gave up 3 bases and J gave up 5 bases; unmatched junction bases: 1. This CDR3 has 13 amino acids. CDR3 DNA: TGTGCCAGCAGCTTTCAGGGGGATCAGCCCCAGCATTTT. It yields the protein CASSFQGDQPQHF.